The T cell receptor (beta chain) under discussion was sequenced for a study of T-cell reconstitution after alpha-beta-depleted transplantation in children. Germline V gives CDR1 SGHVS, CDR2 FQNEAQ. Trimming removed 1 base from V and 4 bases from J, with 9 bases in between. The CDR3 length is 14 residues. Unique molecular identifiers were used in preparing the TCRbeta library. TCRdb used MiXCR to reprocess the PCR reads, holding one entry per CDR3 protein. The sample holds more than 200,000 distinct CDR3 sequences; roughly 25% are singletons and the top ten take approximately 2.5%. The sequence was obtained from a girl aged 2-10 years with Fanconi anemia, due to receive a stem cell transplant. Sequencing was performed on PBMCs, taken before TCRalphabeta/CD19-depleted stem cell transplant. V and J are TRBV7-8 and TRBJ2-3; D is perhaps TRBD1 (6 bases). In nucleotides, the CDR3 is TGTGCCAGCAGCTTAGGACAGGCGGCAGATACGCAGTATTTT. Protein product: CASSLGQAADTQYF.